The present entry profiles one T cell receptor (beta chain) with its context. Per the original data handling: Estimation of nucleated cell counts relied on the amplification of reference gene primers. Assay used: immunoSEQ multiplex PCR; TCRdb lists only in-frame clones, some missing. That table furnishes V, J and clone size, whereas the DNA furnished D and trimming. The sample includes some 200,000 clones, 65% to 90% of them seen just once. This entry comes from a study of blood T cell repertoires in COVID-19. For the study at large: PBMCs, B-cell-depleted T cells, or T cells were the source of the cDNA or gDNA that made up the material.

CDR1 is SGHAT, CDR2 FQNNGV, per germline. V lost 5 bases to trimming and J lost 10 bases, with 14 bases between them. This CDR3 region has 13 residues. The V call is TRBV11-2, the J call TRBJ1-4, with a possible D match to TRBD1 (6 bases). The receptor was derived from a woman aged 55 to 70 with acute COVID-19. The specimen was PBMCs or T cells enriched from blood (not recorded which). CDR3 sequence: CASSPRGRGKLFF. CDR3 DNA: TGTGCCAGCAGCCCCCGGGGCAGGGGAAAACTGTTTTTT.